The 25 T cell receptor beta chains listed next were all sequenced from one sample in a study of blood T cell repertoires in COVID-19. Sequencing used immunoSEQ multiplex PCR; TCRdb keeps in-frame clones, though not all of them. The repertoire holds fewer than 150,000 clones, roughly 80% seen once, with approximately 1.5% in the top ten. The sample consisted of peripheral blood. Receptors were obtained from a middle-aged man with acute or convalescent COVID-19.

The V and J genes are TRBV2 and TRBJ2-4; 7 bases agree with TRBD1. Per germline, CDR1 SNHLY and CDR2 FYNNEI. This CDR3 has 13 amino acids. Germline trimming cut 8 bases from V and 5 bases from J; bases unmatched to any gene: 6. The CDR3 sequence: CASFDRAQNIQYF. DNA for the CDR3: TGTGCCAGCTTTGACAGGGCTCAAAACATTCAGTACTTC. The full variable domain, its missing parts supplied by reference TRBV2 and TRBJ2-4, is EPEVTQTPSHQVTQMGQEVILRCVPISNHLYFYWYRQILGQKVEFLVSFYNNEISEKSEIFDDQFSVERPDGSNFTLKIRSTKLEDSAMYFCASFDRAQNIQYFGAGTRLSVL.

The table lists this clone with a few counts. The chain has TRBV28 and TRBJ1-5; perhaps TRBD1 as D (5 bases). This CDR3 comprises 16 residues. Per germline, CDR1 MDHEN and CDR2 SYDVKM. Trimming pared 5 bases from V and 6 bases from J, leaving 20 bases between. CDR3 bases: TGTGCCAGCAGTCCTTCAATGAAGGGGCTGGTTCAGCCCCAGCATTTT. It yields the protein CASSPSMKGLVQPQHF.

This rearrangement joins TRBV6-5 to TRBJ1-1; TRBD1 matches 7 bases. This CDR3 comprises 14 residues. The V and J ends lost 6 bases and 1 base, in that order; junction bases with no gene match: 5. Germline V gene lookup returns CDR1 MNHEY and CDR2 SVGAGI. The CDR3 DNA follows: TGTGCCAGCAGATACAGGGGAGGGAACACTGAAGCTTTCTTT. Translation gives CASRYRGGNTEAFF.

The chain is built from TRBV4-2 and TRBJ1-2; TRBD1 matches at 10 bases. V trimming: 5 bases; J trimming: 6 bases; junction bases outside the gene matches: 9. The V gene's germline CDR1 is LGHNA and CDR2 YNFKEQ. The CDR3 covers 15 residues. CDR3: CASSTTAGQGHGYTF. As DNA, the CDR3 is TGTGCCAGCAGCACGACCGCGGGACAGGGGCATGGCTACACCTTC.

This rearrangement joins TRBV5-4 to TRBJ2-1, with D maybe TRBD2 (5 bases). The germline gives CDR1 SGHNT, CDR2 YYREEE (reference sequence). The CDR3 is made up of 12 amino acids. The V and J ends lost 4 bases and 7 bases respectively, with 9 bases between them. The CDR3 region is CASSHIANEQFF. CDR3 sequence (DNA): TGTGCCAGCAGCCACATAGCGAATGAGCAGTTCTTC.

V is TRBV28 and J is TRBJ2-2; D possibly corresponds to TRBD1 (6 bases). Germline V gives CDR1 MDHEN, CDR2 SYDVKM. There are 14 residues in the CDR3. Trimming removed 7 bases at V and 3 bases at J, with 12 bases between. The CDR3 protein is CASKRQADTGELFF. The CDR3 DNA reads TGTGCCAGCAAACGACAGGCGGACACCGGGGAGCTGTTTTTT. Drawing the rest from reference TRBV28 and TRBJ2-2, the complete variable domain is DVKVTQSSRYLVKRTGEKVFLECVQDMDHENMFWYRQDPGLGLRLIYFSYDVKMKEKGDIPEGYSVSREKKERFSLILESASTNQTSMYLCASKRQADTGELFFGEGSRLTVL.

Here the CDR3 reads CASRPKPGTDYGYTF. The CDR3 DNA sequence: TGTGCCAGCAGACCAAAACCCGGGACTGACTATGGCTACACCTTC. This chain connects TRBV5-4 to TRBJ1-2; tentatively, D is TRBD1 (5 bases). Per germline, CDR1 SGHNT and CDR2 YYREEE (reference sequence). CDR3 length: 15 amino acids. V was clipped by 5 bases and J by 3 bases, with 17 bases between them.

The CDR3, as DNA: TGTGCCAGCAGCCCCCGGACAGGGGGAGGCTCACCCCTCCACTTT. Its translation: CASSPRTGGGSPLHF. This chain connects TRBV9 to TRBJ1-6, with TRBD1 matching over 10 bases. This CDR3 region has 15 residues. Per the germline V gene, CDR1 is SGDLS and CDR2 is YYNGEE. Losses at the gene ends were 4 bases for V and 10 bases for J; bases not matched to a gene: 8.

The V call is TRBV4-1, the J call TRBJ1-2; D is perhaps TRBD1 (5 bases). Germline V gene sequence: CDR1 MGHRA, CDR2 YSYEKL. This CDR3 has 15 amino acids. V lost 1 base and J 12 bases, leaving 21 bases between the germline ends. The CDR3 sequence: CASSQVAQGGVVNTF. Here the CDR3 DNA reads TGCGCCAGCAGCCAAGTCGCCCAGGGCGGGGTAGTCAACACCTTC.

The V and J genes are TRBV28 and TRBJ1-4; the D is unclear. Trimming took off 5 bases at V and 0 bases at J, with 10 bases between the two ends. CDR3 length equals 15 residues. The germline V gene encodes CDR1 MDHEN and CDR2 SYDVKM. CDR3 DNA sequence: TGTGCCAGCAGTAGCTCGGGTGCAACTAATGAAAAACTGTTTTTT. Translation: CASSSSGATNEKLFF.

The CDR3 DNA reads as TGCGCCAGCAGCTTGGGGGCAGACCCTCCCTTGAACACTGAAGCTTTCTTT. Translated, it gives CASSLGADPPLNTEAFF. The rearrangement uses TRBV5-1 and TRBJ1-1, with D uncertain. The germline V and J ends were trimmed by 0 bases and 0 bases, with 15 bases remaining between them. The CDR3 extends over 17 amino acids. The germline CDR1 and CDR2 sequences are SGHRS and YFSETQ.

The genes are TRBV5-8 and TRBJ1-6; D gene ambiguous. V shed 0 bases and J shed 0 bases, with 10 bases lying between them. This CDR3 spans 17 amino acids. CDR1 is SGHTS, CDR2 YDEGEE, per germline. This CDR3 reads CASSLASMSSYNSPLHF. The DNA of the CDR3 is TGTGCCAGCAGCTTGGCCTCCATGAGCTCCTATAATTCACCCCTCCACTTT.

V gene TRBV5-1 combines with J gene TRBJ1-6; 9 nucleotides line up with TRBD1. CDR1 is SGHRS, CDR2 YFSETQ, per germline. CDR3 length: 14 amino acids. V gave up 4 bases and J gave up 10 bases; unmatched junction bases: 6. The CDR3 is CASSPGTGQSPLHF. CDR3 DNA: TGCGCCAGCAGCCCCGGGACAGGGCAATCACCCCTCCACTTT. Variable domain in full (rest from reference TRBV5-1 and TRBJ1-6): KAGVTQTPRYLIKTRGQQVTLSCSPISGHRSVSWYQQTPGQGLQFLFEYFSETQRNKGNFPGRFSGRQFSNSRSEMNVSTLELGDSALYLCASSPGTGQSPLHFGNGTRLTVT.

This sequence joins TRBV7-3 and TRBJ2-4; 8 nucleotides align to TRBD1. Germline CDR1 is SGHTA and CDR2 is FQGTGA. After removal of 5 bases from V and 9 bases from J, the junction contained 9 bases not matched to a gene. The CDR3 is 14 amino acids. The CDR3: CASSPYDRGGIQYF. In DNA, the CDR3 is TGTGCCAGCAGCCCGTATGACAGGGGTGGCATTCAGTACTTC.

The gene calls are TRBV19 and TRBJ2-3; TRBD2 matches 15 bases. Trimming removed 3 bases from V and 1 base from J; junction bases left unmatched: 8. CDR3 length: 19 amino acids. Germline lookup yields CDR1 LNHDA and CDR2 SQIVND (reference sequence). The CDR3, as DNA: TGTGCCAGTAGTATGAGATCGGGGACTAGCGGGGGGCGCACAGATACGCAGTATTTT. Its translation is CASSMRSGTSGGRTDTQYF. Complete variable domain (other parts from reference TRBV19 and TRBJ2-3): DGGITQSPKYLFRKEGQNVTLSCEQNLNHDAMYWYRQDPGQGLRLIYYSQIVNDFQKGDIAEGYSVSREKKESFPLTVTSAQKNPTAFYLCASSMRSGTSGGRTDTQYFGPGTRLTVL.

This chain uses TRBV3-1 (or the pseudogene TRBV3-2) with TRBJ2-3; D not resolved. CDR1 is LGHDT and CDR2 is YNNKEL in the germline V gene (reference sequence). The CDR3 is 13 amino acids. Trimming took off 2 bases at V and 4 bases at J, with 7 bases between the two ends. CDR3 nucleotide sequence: TGTGCCAGCAGCCAATACCTACCAGATACGCAGTATTTT. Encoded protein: CASSQYLPDTQYF.

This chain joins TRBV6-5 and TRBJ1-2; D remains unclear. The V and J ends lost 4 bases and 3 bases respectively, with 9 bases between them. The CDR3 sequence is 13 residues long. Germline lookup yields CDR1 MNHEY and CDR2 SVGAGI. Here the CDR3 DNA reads TGTGCCAGCAGTTTCGACACCTACTATGGCTACACCTTC. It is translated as CASSFDTYYGYTF.

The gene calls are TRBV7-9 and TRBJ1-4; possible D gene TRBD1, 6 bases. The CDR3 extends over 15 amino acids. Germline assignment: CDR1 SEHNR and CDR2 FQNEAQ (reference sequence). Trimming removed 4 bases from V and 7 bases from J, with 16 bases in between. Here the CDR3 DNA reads TGTGCCAGCAGCTCGAAGGGGGGGCGCGCTGAAAAACTGTTTTTT. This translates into CASSSKGGRAEKLFF.

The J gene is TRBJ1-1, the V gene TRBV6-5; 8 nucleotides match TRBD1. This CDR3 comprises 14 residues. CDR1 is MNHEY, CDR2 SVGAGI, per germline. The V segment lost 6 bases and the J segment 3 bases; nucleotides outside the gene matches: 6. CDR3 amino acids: CASRGGQDYTEAFF. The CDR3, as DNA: TGTGCCAGCAGGGGGGGACAGGATTACACTGAAGCTTTCTTT.

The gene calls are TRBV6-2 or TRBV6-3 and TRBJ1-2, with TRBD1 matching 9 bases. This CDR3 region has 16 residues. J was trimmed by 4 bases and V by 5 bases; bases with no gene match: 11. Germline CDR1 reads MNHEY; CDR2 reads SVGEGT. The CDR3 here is CASSPHQGQGGYGYTF. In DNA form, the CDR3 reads TGTGCCAGCAGTCCCCATCAGGGACAGGGAGGCTATGGCTACACCTTC.

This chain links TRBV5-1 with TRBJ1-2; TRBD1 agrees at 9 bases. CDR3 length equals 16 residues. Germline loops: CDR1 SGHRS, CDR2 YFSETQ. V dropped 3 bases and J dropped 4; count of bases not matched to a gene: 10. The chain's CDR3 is CASSYGQGIAGYGYTF. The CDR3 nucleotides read TGCGCCAGCAGCTACGGACAGGGGATAGCGGGCTATGGCTACACCTTC.

The DNA of the CDR3 is TGTGCCAGCAGCTTGGTTGGGCAGGGCTATGGCTACACCTTC. It yields the protein CASSLVGQGYGYTF. The chain links TRBV5-6 to TRBJ1-2; D might be TRBD1 (5 bases). CDR1 and CDR2 (germline): SGHDT, YYEEEE. V dropped 0 bases and J dropped 4 bases, with 10 bases sitting between them. The CDR3 has 14 residues.

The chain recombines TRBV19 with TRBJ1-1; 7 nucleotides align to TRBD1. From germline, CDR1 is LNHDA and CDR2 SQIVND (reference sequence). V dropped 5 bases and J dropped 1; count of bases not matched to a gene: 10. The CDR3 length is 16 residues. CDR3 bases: TGTGCCAGTAGTCTAGGACAGGCCGTGGCGAACACTGAAGCTTTCTTT. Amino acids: CASSLGQAVANTEAFF.

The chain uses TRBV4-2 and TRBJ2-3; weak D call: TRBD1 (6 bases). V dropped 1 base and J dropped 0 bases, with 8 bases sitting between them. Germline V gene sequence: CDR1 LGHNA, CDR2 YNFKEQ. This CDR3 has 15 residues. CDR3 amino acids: CASSQGQVSTDTQYF. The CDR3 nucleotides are TGTGCCAGCAGCCAAGGACAGGTGAGCACAGATACGCAGTATTTT.

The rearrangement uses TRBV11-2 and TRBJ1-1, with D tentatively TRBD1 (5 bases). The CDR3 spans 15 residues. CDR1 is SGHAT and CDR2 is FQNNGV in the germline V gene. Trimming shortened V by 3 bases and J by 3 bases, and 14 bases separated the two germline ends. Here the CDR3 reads CASSFLGWGDTEAFF. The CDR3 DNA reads TGTGCCAGCAGCTTCTTAGGCTGGGGGGACACTGAAGCTTTCTTT.